Following are 29 T cell receptor beta chains from one sample sequenced in a study of control samples from healthy donors and cancer patients. TCRdb's copy holds only in-frame clones and misses some; the assay was immunoSEQ multiplex PCR. This table has roughly 50,000 clones, roughly 92% appearing once. Input material: blood. The receptors were gathered from a man aged 25 to 45 in good health.

The chain links TRBV6-5 to TRBJ2-5, with TRBD2 matching over 8 bases. The CDR3 extends over 15 amino acids. Germline trimming cut 0 bases from V and 4 bases from J; bases unmatched to any gene: 4. CDR1 and CDR2 (germline): MNHEY, SVGAGI. The CDR3, as DNA: TGTGCCAGCAGTTACTCGCGCAGCGGGGGAGAGACCCAGTACTTC. Translating it yields CASSYSRSGGETQYF.

This clone appeared once. This sequence joins TRBV28 and TRBJ2-4, with 9 bases matching TRBD1. Germline V gives CDR1 MDHEN, CDR2 SYDVKM. The CDR3 contains 15 residues. V gave up 4 bases and J gave up 8 bases; unmatched junction bases: 9. The CDR3 nucleotides are TGTGCCAGCAGTTCCCTAAGACAGGGGGTCGACATTCAGTACTTC. It codes for CASSSLRQGVDIQYF. The variable domain in full, completed from reference TRBV28 and TRBJ2-4, reads DVKVTQSSRYLVKRTGEKVFLECVQDMDHENMFWYRQDPGLGLRLIYFSYDVKMKEKGDIPEGYSVSREKKERFSLILESASTNQTSMYLCASSSLRQGVDIQYFGAGTRLSVL.

The chain joins TRBV13 to TRBJ1-2; 8 positions agree with TRBD1. With V trimmed by 6 bases and J by 7 bases, 7 bases remained unmatched. Germline V gene lookup returns CDR1 PRHDT and CDR2 FYEKMQ (reference sequence). The CDR3 has 13 amino acids. The CDR3 nucleotides read TGTGCCAGCAGACCGCAGGGGGCAGGTGGCTACACCTTC. It specifies CASRPQGAGGYTF. The full variable domain, completed using reference TRBV13 and TRBJ1-2, is AAGVIQSPRHLIKEKRETATLKCYPIPRHDTVYWYQQGPGQDPQFLISFYEKMQSDKGSIPDRFSAQQFSDYHSELNMSSLELGDSALYFCASRPQGAGGYTFGSGTRLTVV.

The CDR3 is CASSHSDRDYQPQHF. CDR3 in DNA: TGTGCCAGCTCACACTCGGACAGGGACTATCAGCCCCAGCATTTT. This chain connects TRBV18 to TRBJ1-5, with 8 nucleotides matching TRBD1. The CDR3 loop spans 15 amino acids. V shed 4 bases, J shed 5 bases, and the junction held 7 bases outside the gene matches. Germline V gives CDR1 KGHSH, CDR2 LQKENI.

This chain joins TRBV10-1 and TRBJ1-2; the D gene is possibly TRBD1 (6 bases). Germline CDR1 reads WNHNN; CDR2 reads SYGVQD (reference sequence). Trimming removed 7 bases from V and 4 bases from J, with 16 bases in between. The CDR3 runs to 14 residues. The CDR3 sequence is CASNGQLGAYGYTF. CDR3 sequence (DNA): TGCGCCAGCAATGGACAGCTCGGGGCCTATGGCTACACCTTC.

The rearrangement joins TRBV2 to TRBJ1-1, with 7 bases identical to TRBD1. There are 14 residues in the CDR3. Per the germline V gene, CDR1 is SNHLY and CDR2 is FYNNEI. With V trimmed by 6 bases and J by 4 bases, 8 bases remained unmatched. In DNA form, the CDR3 reads TGTGCCAGCAGCGGGGGACAGAGGGGCACTGAAGCTTTCTTT. Its protein is CASSGGQRGTEAFF.

The CDR3 here is CASSPTARINEKLFF. The CDR3 nucleotides read TGTGCCAGCAGCCCCACCGCGCGGATTAATGAAAAACTGTTTTTT. The chain combines TRBV7-9 with TRBJ1-4; no reliable D call. Trimming cost V 5 bases and J 4 bases, with 14 bases left between them. This CDR3 comprises 15 residues. The germline CDR1 and CDR2 sequences are SEHNR and FQNEAQ (reference sequence).

The V gene is TRBV7-3, the J gene TRBJ2-1, with D perhaps TRBD2 (6 bases). The CDR3 is 13 amino acids. Deletions cut 2 bases from V and 14 bases from J, with 16 bases between. CDR1 is SGHTA and CDR2 is FQGTGA in the germline V gene. DNA of the CDR3: TGTGCCAGCAGCTTATCCAGCGAACGCGGGAAGTTCTTC. Its protein product is CASSLSSERGKFF. Variable domain in full (rest from reference TRBV7-3 and TRBJ2-1): GAGVSQTPSNKVTEKGKYVELRCDPISGHTALYWYRQSLGQGPEFLIYFQGTGAADDSGLPNDRFFAVRPEGSVSTLKIQRTERGDSAVYLCASSLSSERGKFFGPGTRLTVL.

In this sample, this clone turned up once. The junction does not match germline at one end; this may be a read error. The chain has TRBV29-1 and TRBJ2-2, with 13 bases fitting TRBD2. The CDR3 consists of 13 residues. Germline lookup yields CDR1 SQVTM and CDR2 ANQGSEA. DNA of the CDR3: TGCAGCGTCGGAACCGGGACTAGCGGGAAGCTGTTTTTT. It yields the protein CSVGTGTSGKLFF.

The chain combines TRBV6-2 or TRBV6-3 with TRBJ2-7, with D hard to call. The CDR3 extends over 11 amino acids. CDR1 and CDR2 from the germline V gene are MNHEY and SVGEGT. The V gene lost 2 bases and the J gene lost 2 bases, with 1 base spanning the gap. This CDR3 is CASSYTYEQYF. The CDR3 DNA reads TGTGCCAGCAGTTACACCTACGAGCAGTACTTC.

The chain links TRBV5-5 to TRBJ1-1, with D tentatively TRBD1 (6 bases). Germline V gene lookup returns CDR1 SGHKS and CDR2 YYEKEE (reference sequence). The V end was cut by 2 bases, the J end by 3 bases, with 17 bases between. This CDR3 has 16 amino acids. CDR3 loop: CASSFDRQETDTEAFF. In DNA form, the CDR3 reads TGTGCCAGCAGCTTTGACCGACAGGAGACCGACACTGAAGCTTTCTTT.

The rearrangement uses TRBV28 and TRBJ2-3, with a tentative D call TRBD1 (7 bases). Trimming cost V 3 bases and J 3 bases, with 13 bases left between them. Germline V gene data show CDR1 as MDHEN and CDR2 as SYDVKM. The CDR3 contains 15 residues. CDR3 nucleotide sequence: TGTGCCAGCAGTTTGGAGGGGGCCGGGACAGATACGCAGTATTTT. Translated, it gives CASSLEGAGTDTQYF. The variable domain in full, completed from reference TRBV28 and TRBJ2-3, reads DVKVTQSSRYLVKRTGEKVFLECVQDMDHENMFWYRQDPGLGLRLIYFSYDVKMKEKGDIPEGYSVSREKKERFSLILESASTNQTSMYLCASSLEGAGTDTQYFGPGTRLTVL.

This CDR3 reads CASLQSAGVPGELFF. The CDR3, as DNA: TGTGCCAGCCTTCAATCAGCGGGAGTCCCCGGGGAGCTGTTTTTT. The genes are TRBV14 and TRBJ2-2, with 8 bases identical to TRBD2. CDR3 length equals 15 residues. The V gene's germline CDR1 is SGHDN and CDR2 FVKESK. Trimming at V came to 8 bases and at J to 6 bases, leaving 11 bases not matched to a gene.

V and J are TRBV24-1 and TRBJ1-1; a weak D match, TRBD1 (5 bases). The CDR3 contains 13 residues. Germline CDR1 KGHDR, CDR2 SFDVKD. Trimming left V 7 bases short and J 1 base short, with 9 bases between. In nucleotides, the CDR3 is TGTGCCACCAGCCCTGGGGCGAACACTGAAGCTTTCTTT. Translated, it gives CATSPGANTEAFF.

This clone was found once. CDR3 residues: CSVVRGGGNEQFF. The DNA for the CDR3 is TGCAGCGTTGTTAGAGGGGGTGGGAATGAGCAGTTCTTC. The chain is built from TRBV29-1 and TRBJ2-1; perhaps TRBD1 as D (6 bases). CDR1 and CDR2 (germline): SQVTM, ANQGSEA. The CDR3 length is 13 residues. Deletions cut 4 bases from V and 7 bases from J, with 14 bases between.

Only one count was recorded for this clone. The chain recombines TRBV30 with TRBJ1-2, with D possibly matching TRBD1 (5 bases). V was pared by 5 bases and J by 7 bases, with 20 bases between. The CDR3 is 14 residues long. Germline V gene lookup returns CDR1 GTSNPN and CDR2 SVGIG (reference sequence). This CDR3 reads CAWVPVVRVAGYTF. The CDR3 bases are TGTGCCTGGGTCCCAGTGGTCAGGGTTGCTGGCTACACCTTC.

The chain employs TRBV7-9 and TRBJ1-2; D unresolved. The V gene's germline CDR1 is SEHNR and CDR2 FQNEAQ (reference sequence). Trimming took 1 base from V and 5 from J, leaving 23 bases between them. The CDR3 is 18 residues long. Written as DNA, the CDR3 is TGTGCCAGCAGCTTAGAACTCCCCGGAAATTCAGGTGGGTATGGCTACACCTTC. Its translation: CASSLELPGNSGGYGYTF.

The rearrangement joins TRBV25-1 to TRBJ1-4, with TRBD1 matching over 10 bases. Trimming took 4 bases from V and 3 from J; bases not matched to a gene: 2. CDR3 length: 15 residues. Germline lookup yields CDR1 MGHDK and CDR2 SYGVNS. The CDR3 DNA is TGTGCCAGCAGTGGGACAGGGGGAGCTAATGAAAAACTGTTTTTT. It codes for CASSGTGGANEKLFF.

The chain links TRBV7-9 to TRBJ1-3; possible D gene TRBD1, 5 bases. Trimming stripped 5 bases from V and 2 bases from J, with 10 bases between. The germline V gene encodes CDR1 SEHNR and CDR2 FQNEAQ (reference sequence). The CDR3 length is 14 residues. CDR3 protein: CASSGGAAGNTIYF. In DNA form, the CDR3 reads TGTGCCAGCAGCGGCGGGGCGGCTGGAAACACCATATATTTT.

The CDR3 nucleotides read TGTGCCAGCAGCCCGGACGGAGGCAATCAGCCCCAGCATTTT. Amino acid sequence: CASSPDGGNQPQHF. J is TRBJ1-5 and V is TRBV9; D remains ambiguous. Looked up from germline, CDR1 is SGDLS and CDR2 is YYNGEE. CDR3 length: 14 residues. The V end lost 4 bases, the J end lost 2 bases, and 10 bases lay between the germline ends.

The V call is TRBV7-9, the J call TRBJ1-2; D uncertain. This CDR3 is 13 amino acids long. CDR1 SEHNR and CDR2 FQNEAQ come from the germline V gene (reference sequence). Trimming removed 6 bases at V and 3 bases at J, with 11 bases between. The CDR3: CASRAPADYGYTF. The CDR3 DNA sequence: TGTGCCAGCAGGGCCCCGGCAGACTATGGCTACACCTTC.

The chain links TRBV7-6 to TRBJ2-7; 7 bases match TRBD1. Germline CDR1 and CDR2: SGHVS and FNYEAQ. This CDR3 is built from 14 residues. Trimming cost V 1 base and J 4 bases; bases outside gene matches: 4. The CDR3 sequence: CASSLDNRGYEQYF. As DNA, the CDR3 is TGTGCCAGCAGCTTAGACAACAGGGGATACGAGCAGTACTTC.

V is TRBV5-5 and J is TRBJ1-1; D unclear. The ends were cut back, 0 bases at V and 6 bases at J, with 3 bases in the middle. CDR3 length: 11 amino acids. Germline assignment: CDR1 SGHKS and CDR2 YYEKEE (reference sequence). CDR3 region: CASSLGAEAFF. The CDR3, as DNA: TGTGCCAGCAGCTTGGGAGCTGAAGCTTTCTTT.

This chain uses TRBV27 with TRBJ2-3; 8 nucleotides match TRBD1. The germline gives CDR1 MNHEY, CDR2 SMNVEV (reference sequence). CDR3 length: 17 amino acids. J lost 3 bases, V lost 2 bases, and 10 bases had no gene match. As DNA, the CDR3 is TGTGCCAGCAGTTTAGGACAGGGCACGTCAGTGACAGATACGCAGTATTTT. Amino acid sequence: CASSLGQGTSVTDTQYF.

The chain combines TRBV27 with TRBJ2-2; 10 nucleotides match TRBD1. V was clipped by 6 bases and J by 6 bases; unmatched bases: 7. This CDR3 region has 15 residues. CDR1 is MNHEY and CDR2 is SMNVEV in the germline V gene (reference sequence). CDR3 DNA: TGTGCCAGCAGCCGGACAGGGGGTAATGCCGGGGAGCTGTTTTTT. This sequence encodes CASSRTGGNAGELFF.

CDR3 nucleotide sequence: TGTGCCAGCAGCGTAGCGGCAGGGAGTTACACCATATATTTT. Amino acids: CASSVAAGSYTIYF. The J gene is TRBJ1-3, the V gene TRBV9; D possibly corresponds to TRBD1 (5 bases). The V and J ends lost 0 bases and 8 bases respectively, with 12 bases between them. This CDR3 is built from 14 residues. CDR1 is SGDLS, CDR2 YYNGEE, per germline. Together with reference TRBV9 and TRBJ1-3, the CDR3 gives the full variable domain: DSGVTQTPKHLITATGQRVTLRCSPRSGDLSVYWYQQSLDQGLQFLIQYYNGEERAKGNILERFSAQQFPDLHSELNLSSLELGDSALYFCASSVAAGSYTIYFGEGSWLTVV.

V and J are TRBV27 and TRBJ1-5, with D unresolved. V was clipped by 2 bases and J by 0 bases, with 23 bases between them. The germline CDR1 and CDR2 sequences are MNHEY and SMNVEV (reference sequence). CDR3 length equals 20 residues. CDR3: CASSLTGEVLHRISNQPQHF. The DNA of the CDR3 is TGTGCCAGCAGTTTAACGGGAGAAGTTCTACACCGAATTAGCAATCAGCCCCAGCATTTT.

The chain couples TRBV4-1 to TRBJ1-1; TRBD1 is a possible D gene (5 bases). The CDR3 spans 16 residues. From germline, CDR1 is MGHRA and CDR2 YSYEKL. Trimming stripped 0 bases from V and 1 base from J, with 12 bases between. CDR3 amino acids: CASSQDEGLTNTEAFF. The CDR3, as DNA: TGCGCCAGCAGCCAAGATGAGGGGCTGACGAACACTGAAGCTTTCTTT.

This chain connects TRBV9 to TRBJ2-2; D call uncertain. CDR3 length: 15 amino acids. Germline V gene sequence: CDR1 SGDLS, CDR2 YYNGEE. Trimming took off 0 bases at V and 0 bases at J, with 6 bases between the two ends. Written as DNA, the CDR3 is TGTGCCAGCAGCGTAGAAGGGTCGAACACCGGGGAGCTGTTTTTT. It codes for CASSVEGSNTGELFF.